This T cell receptor (beta chain) was identified in a study of blood T cell repertoires in COVID-19. The assay was immunoSEQ multiplex PCR, and TCRdb's table has in-frame clones only and misses some. The table shows about 30,000 clones, with around 92% occurring only once. Between the trimmed V and J ends, which lost 6 bases and 3 bases, there was a span of 19 bases. CDR1 and CDR2 from the germline V gene are MNHNY and SVGAGI (reference sequence). The CDR3 has 16 residues. The specimen sequenced was peripheral blood. The chain combines TRBV6-6 with TRBJ2-3, with D perhaps TRBD2 (6 bases). The TCR comes from a man aged 50 to 60 with active COVID-19. DNA for the CDR3: TGTGCCAGCAGGCCCGATTCGACTAGGGGAACAGATACGCAGTATTTT. Translated: CASRPDSTRGTDTQYF.